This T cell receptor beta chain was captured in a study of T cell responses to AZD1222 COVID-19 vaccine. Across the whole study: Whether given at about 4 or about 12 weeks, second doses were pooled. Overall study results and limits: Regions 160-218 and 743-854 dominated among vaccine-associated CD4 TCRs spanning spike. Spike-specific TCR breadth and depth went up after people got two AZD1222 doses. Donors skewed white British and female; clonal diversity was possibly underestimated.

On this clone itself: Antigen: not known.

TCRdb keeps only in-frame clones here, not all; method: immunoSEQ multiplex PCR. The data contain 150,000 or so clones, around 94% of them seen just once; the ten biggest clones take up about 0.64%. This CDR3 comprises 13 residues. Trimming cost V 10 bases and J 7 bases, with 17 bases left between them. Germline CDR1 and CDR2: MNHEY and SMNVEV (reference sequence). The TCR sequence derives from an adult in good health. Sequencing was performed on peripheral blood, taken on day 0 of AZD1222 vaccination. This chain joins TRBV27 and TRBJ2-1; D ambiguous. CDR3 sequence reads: CATSYGVGNEQFF. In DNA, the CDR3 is TGTGCCACCTCGTATGGGGTGGGGAATGAGCAGTTCTTC.